The entry below describes one T cell receptor (beta chain). No cognate antigen has been identified for it. Libraries were prepared through the immunoSEQ multiplex PCR assay. A mixture of 60 forward primers for TCR Vbeta segments and 13 reverse primers for TCR Jbeta segments was used in the multiplex PCR. The CDR3 region of rearranged TCR beta genes was amplified from genomic DNA with a multiplex PCR assay. On the Illumina HiSeq System, the amplified TCR beta libraries were sequenced as 87-base-pair reads. In the paper's pipeline: In a later analysis, 70 million to 95 million unique TCR beta chains were counted across the approximately 640 repertoires, and approximately 9.9 million of these chains were shared by at least two donors. Raw reads were error-corrected and collapsed into unique sequences with a nearest-neighbor algorithm that merged closely related sequences to remove PCR and sequencing errors. Alignment of CDR3 sequences to IMGT reference sequences was used to assign V, D and J gene segments. Each retained sequence needed at least a six-nucleotide match to both a V gene segment and a J gene segment. A rearrangement counted as productive if the CDR3 had no stop codons and remained in frame with V and J, and every other rearrangement counted as non-productive. CDR3 was defined by IMGT convention, running from the second conserved V-encoded cysteine to the conserved J-encoded phenylalanine. In an earlier analysis of more than 550 of the donors, sequences lacking an unambiguous match to a single V gene segment were excluded. In an earlier analysis of some 590 of the donors, a V segment was called functional when productive rearrangements were above 56.7%, and segregating when the standard deviation between donors exceeded 5%. A statistical classification framework was built for diagnosing cytomegalovirus status from the catalog of TCR beta chain sequences. In a later analysis, TCR nucleotide sequences were compared against IMGT/GENE-DB human TR gene sequences so that V and J genes could be assigned. The TCRdist pipeline was used in a later analysis to assign CDR3 sequences and most-parsimonious VDJ recombination scenarios. A later analysis defined each TCR beta chain by its CDR3 amino acid sequence plus V-gene family, and excluded reads lacking a unique V-gene family. In a later analysis, 450 to 600 highly shared, low-generation-probability nucleotide sequences were removed to address suspected cross-contamination and a sequencing artifact. A later analysis calculated a clonal expansion index for each public chain from normalized within-repertoire ranks of inferred template counts. In a later analysis, generation probabilities were computed using a VDJ recombination model fitted to out-of-frame rearrangements, and the results were checked against IGoR. A later analysis scored TCR-TCR, TCR-HLA and TCR-CMV co-occurrence with hypergeometric tests, applying a repertoire-size bias correction to TCR pairs. In a later analysis, false discovery rates were estimated by permuting HLA or CMV assignments 20 times. A later analysis grouped co-occurring TCRs with DBSCAN, adding TCRdist sequence similarity when clustering within HLA-allele-positive subsets. For co-occurrence clustering, repertoires with fewer than 30,000 or more than 120,000 public chains were excluded, along with 5 or 6 repertoires with anomalous nucleotide sharing. The immuneACCESS repertoire file appears here via TCRdb, limited to in-frame rearrangements. These files lack a portion of the clones; in checked studies, under half of the deficit traces to unresolved V genes, and the cause of the others is not known. The V and J calls and clone size are taken from that table; D and trimming were inferred from the DNA. This sample's listing comprises some 52,000 clones. More than 9% of the sample rests with the top ten.

The cohort comprised several hundred healthy bone marrow donors. At the time of sampling, all cohort members were nominally healthy, though unrecorded immune exposures were likely present. The donor tested CMV seropositive, placing the donor among the 289 seropositive members of the cohort. Every donor gave a peripheral blood sample, and the peripheral blood mononuclear cells from that sample were used for TCR beta sequencing. Genomic DNA extraction from the blood cell samples was performed with the Qiagen DNeasy Blood Extraction Kit. These data originate in a study of cytomegalovirus exposure and HLA in healthy donors (TCRdb year 2017). With respect to the entire study: An earlier analysis of some 620 of the donors reported 276 Gb of sequence data and some 110 million unique TCR beta sequences obtained from about 200 million T cells. About five DR-DQ haplotypes were treated as single units for association and clustering because of strong linkage in the cohort. In an earlier analysis of 500 to 650 of the donors, high-throughput TCR beta sequencing was used to judge whether each TCR beta V gene segment behaved as functional or pseudogenic. About 280 gigabases of sequencing data and 70 million to 95 million unique TCR sequences made up an early release that covered several hundred HLA-typed donors. In a later analysis, previously published TCR beta repertoires from fewer than 750 donors were re-analyzed and high-resolution HLA genotyping was added so that TCR occurrence patterns could be studied. Every discovery cohort repertoire had been produced on one sequencing platform. In the later analysis, no new phenotypic data were used to find candidate immune exposures; instead, reliance was placed on TCR beta sequences and their occurrence across donors. A later genetic analysis took genome-wide SNP genotypes for 398 of the 666 donors and used that subset as a discovery cohort. To predict cytomegalovirus infection status, the study brought together high-throughput TCR immunosequencing, statistical association of individual TCRs with disease status, and machine learning. Class I and class II HLA loci were covered by the typing at four-digit resolution. The study used immunosequencing to profile the T cell repertoires of 600 to 850 subjects and linked those repertoires to cytomegalovirus serostatus. A separate validation cohort of 90 to 150 different subjects was used in addition to the approximately 700-subject first cohort. Among the 398 genotyped donors, about 83% belonged to the genetic ancestry cluster associated with self-reported Caucasian donors. Across approximately 400 genotyped donors of the cohort, an average of about 240,000 unique TCR beta nucleotide sequences per donor were sequenced, and approximately 19% of those sequences were non-productive. Donor age, sex, ethnicity and CMV serostatus were compiled alongside the repertoire data. The study aimed to test whether signatures of past pathogen exposure could be identified by cataloging public T cell receptors. The number of donors typed differed by locus, with about 629-630 for A, B, C, DRB1 and DQB1, more than 500 for DQA1, nearly 610 for DPA1, and roughly 450 for DPB1. Overall study outcomes, separate from this receptor: The study gave a list of under 200 TCR beta chains associated with cytomegalovirus. The authors suggested that the approach could potentially be extended to other disease states and immunological phenotypes. Only TCR beta chains were sequenced in this cohort, and the absence of alpha or paired-chain data limited detectable features. A group of highly shared sequence variants was considered likely to be a technical artifact of the sequencing pipeline. According to a later genetic analysis, donors in an Asian-associated ancestry cluster had fewer N-insertions in productive TCRs than the roughly 670-donor mean. According to a later analysis, TCR association rates differed among HLA loci, with DRB1 alleles showing the most associated TCRs and HLA-C alleles showing the fewest. HLA typing was unavailable for some donors at each locus, so association tests used only the typed subset. Compared with equally common non-associated chains, HLA-associated TCR beta chains in a later analysis were more clonally expanded and had lower generation probabilities. A later analysis associated about 18,000 TCR beta sequences with specific HLA alleles at a false discovery rate of 0.05. Linkage disequilibrium might explain the correlated functional status among segregating V segments, but an unknown experimental factor could not be excluded. A further reported finding was that TCR beta sequences accurately predicted the HLA-A and HLA-B alleles for most subjects in the first cohort. The earlier analysis of 450 to 700 of the donors excluded 15 to 20 rarely observed V segments, including chromosome 9 orphons, because counts were too low. In an earlier analysis of about 550 of the donors, most TCR beta V segments were observed in productive rearrangements about 87% or about 30% of the time, broadly matching IMGT annotations. A later analysis reported that several top co-occurrence clusters appeared linked to parvovirus B19, influenza, CMV and Epstein-Barr virus. Assigning TCR associations to individual alleles was difficult when HLA alleles, especially DR and DQ, strongly co-occurred. Presence/absence analyses assumed roughly uniform sequencing depth across donors, an assumption that may not hold. Across donors, most TCR sequences were observed very rarely, whereas some public TCRs were present in many individuals. For the cohort, immune exposure information was limited to CMV serostatus. A later analysis found that most CMV-associated TCR beta chains appeared HLA-restricted, with HLA associations seemingly driven largely by CMV exposure. In vitro tests confirmed that a few of the cytomegalovirus-associated TCR beta chains recognize cytomegalovirus antigens. An association between a missense DCLRE1C variant and V-gene and J-gene trimming of TCR beta chains was found in a later genetic analysis and replicated in an independent cohort. The classifier was reported to diagnose cytomegalovirus status with high specificity and sensitivity in both the original and validation cohorts.

Material for sequencing was PBMCs. The sequence was collected from a woman aged 60-75 years in good health and CMV-seropositive.

The sequence in DNA is TGTGCCAGCAGCTTGCCAGGGGGAAATTCGGAGACCCAGTACTTC. Its protein is CASSLPGGNSETQYF. The chain is encoded by TRBV5-4 joined to TRBJ2-5; 7 central nucleotides agree with TRBD1. The CDR3 numbers 15 residues from cysteine through phenylalanine. The entry retains the CDR3 DNA only, 45 bases that are in frame from base 1. Via the germline V gene (reference sequence), CDR1 is SGHNT and CDR2 YYREEE. Germline trimming amounts to 1 base on V and 5 bases on J, with 8 as the count of junction bases outside the gene matches.